This paragraph reports one T cell receptor (beta chain). The antigen is not known. The data were taken from a study of blood T cells in healthy people across ages. Study results and limitations: Long-lived donors had more naive CD4+ cells and higher diversity than aged donors.

No fewer than 6 million PBMCs went into each sample. With a J-beta primer mix and a sample-barcoded 5' primer, a second PCR ran about 6 to 11 cycles. From the 5' RACE reads, TCRdb called clonotypes with MiXCR, one entry per CDR3 protein. The sample has some 1,800,000 distinct CDR3 sequences, about 39% seen once. Germline-derived CDR1 and CDR2 are DFQATT and SNEGSKA (reference sequence). This CDR3 region has 15 residues. V lost 2 bases to trimming and J lost 2 bases; unmatched junction nucleotides: 7. This clonotype was sampled from a human donor in good health. The chain carries TRBV20-1 and TRBJ2-3, with TRBD1 identical over 7 bases. The source material was blood. CDR3 region: CSARTPGQYTDTQYF. The CDR3 coding sequence is TGCAGTGCTAGAACCCCGGGACAGTACACAGATACGCAGTATTTT.